These 5 T cell receptor beta chains share one sample of origin, sequenced in a study of Ad26.COV2.S vaccination and SARS-CoV-2 variants. The table came from immunoSEQ multiplex PCR; TCRdb's copy has only in-frame clones and leaves some out. This sample has approximately 300,000 clones, with just over 85% found just once. This sample's treatment: roughly 19 received Ad26.COV2.S at low or high dose, single or two shots; roughly five received placebo; per-sample allocation not given. Sampling happened 63 days after the first vaccine or placebo injection. This specimen was peripheral blood, taken in a trial of Ad26.COV2.S vaccine versus placebo. Receptors originate from a person aged 18 to 59 who received the Ad26.COV2.S COVID-19 vaccine or a placebo.

This clone came up once. This sequence joins TRBV7-9 and TRBJ1-1, with D maybe TRBD1 (6 bases). V lost 1 base, J lost 7 bases, and 16 bases lay in between. There are 15 residues in the CDR3. Per germline, CDR1 SEHNR and CDR2 FQNEAQ (reference sequence). The CDR3 bases are TGTGCCAGCAGCTTAGAGGGGGGCTTTTCCCTTGAAGCTTTCTTT. Its translation: CASSLEGGFSLEAFF.

This chain links TRBV6-4 with TRBJ2-5, with 8 bases that match TRBD1. The CDR3 is 15 amino acids. CDR1 is MRHNA and CDR2 is SNTAGT in the germline V gene. The ends lost 5 bases at V and 2 bases at J; junction bases unmatched: 7. The DNA of the CDR3 is TGTGCCAGCAGTTACAGGGGGATCAATCAAGAGACCCAGTACTTC. It specifies CASSYRGINQETQYF.

The V call is TRBV13, the J call TRBJ2-3; TRBD1 matches 8 bases. This CDR3 comprises 15 residues. Germline V gives CDR1 PRHDT, CDR2 FYEKMQ (reference sequence). Germline trimming cut 5 bases from V and 2 bases from J; bases unmatched to any gene: 6. CDR3 nucleotide sequence: TGTGCCAGCAGCCCGACAGGGGCCGACACAGATACGCAGTATTTT. Translated, it gives CASSPTGADTDTQYF.

The chain has TRBV24-1 and TRBJ2-1; tentative D call: TRBD2 (5 bases). V was clipped by 3 bases and J by 12 bases, with 11 bases between them. CDR3 length: 12 amino acids. From germline, CDR1 is KGHDR and CDR2 SFDVKD. CDR3: CATSDLTNLQFF. The CDR3 bases are TGTGCCACCAGTGATCTGACTAACTTGCAGTTCTTC.

The rearrangement uses TRBV21-1 and TRBJ2-1; the table gives TRBD2 as D, unverified against the DNA. TRBV21-1 is labeled a pseudogene. This CDR3 has 16 residues. CDR3 in amino acids: CASSKVGASGGNEQFF. As DNA, the CDR3 is TGTGCCAGCAGCAAAGTGGGGGCGTCGGGAGGGAATGAGCAGTTCTTC.